The clone carrying this TCR beta chain occurred many times. The TCR beta library used iRepertoire HTBI primers with Arm-PCR amplification of CDR3. TCRdb independently ran MiXCR on the multiplex PCR reads; one entry per CDR3 protein. The data show about 450,000 distinct CDR3 sequences, 11% to 15% seen once. The data derive from a study of regulatory T cells in long-lasting Graves disease. Time point meaning: newly diagnosed GD, antithyroid drugs for less than 3 months. PBMC RNA served as the TCR library source. From each patient, approximately 9 milliliters of peripheral blood was drawn and collected into an EDTA anticoagulant tube. The same specimen was also included in a second study, on T cells in Graves' hyperthyroidism and ophthalmopathy. That source reports: These patients, aged 18 to 65, had recently diagnosed hyperthyroidism lasting under 2 months.

The sequence was collected from a woman in her forties or fifties with Graves disease. The sequenced sample was peripheral blood mononuclear cells (PBMCs), obtained at new diagnosis, from a patient treated with antithyroid drugs.

CDR3 protein: CASSYSNRGRRTDTQYF. The CDR3 nucleotides read TGTGCCAGCAGTTACTCGAATAGGGGTCGGCGCACAGATACGCAGTATTTT. The V gene is TRBV6-2 or TRBV6-3, the J gene TRBJ2-3, with D possibly matching TRBD1 (5 bases). CDR1 is MNHEY and CDR2 is SVGEGT in the germline V gene. V was clipped by 0 bases and J by 1 base, with 14 bases between them. The CDR3 runs to 17 residues.